These T cell receptor beta chains were read from a single sample in a study of CD8 T cells in Susac syndrome. TCRdb re-called the immunoSEQ multiplex PCR reads through MiXCR, storing one row per CDR3 protein. The data show about 130,000 distinct CDR3 sequences, with 95% seen just once and roughly 0.2% held by the top ten. The specimen was CD8+ T cells from PBMCs. These receptors were obtained from a human donor with Susac syndrome. Each CDR3 is given with its conserved first and last residue. A D gene is named only where the DNA matches it firmly. Rows may omit the clone size; those that give it use once, few, many or a size class.

size	J	V	D	DNA	CDR3
once	TRBJ1-2	TRBV2	NA	TGTGCCAGCAGTGACAGGGCACTGTTCTATGGCTACACCTTC	CASSDRALFYGYTF
NA	TRBJ2-7	TRBV11-2	NA	TGTGCCAGCAGCTTAGAAGGGGCGGCTCGGGACGAGCAGTACTTC	CASSLEGAARDEQYF
NA	TRBJ1-2	TRBV2	TRBD1	TGTGCCAGCAGTGAGAAGGGACAGGGTCTCTATGGCTACACCTTC	CASSEKGQGLYGYTF
NA	TRBJ1-2	TRBV7-2	NA	TGTGCCAGCAGCCAAGCGGCAACCCTCTATGGCTACACCTTC	CASSQAATLYGYTF
NA	TRBJ2-1	TRBV7-9	NA	TGTGCCAGCAGCCGGCCCCTTGGACTGTTCTTC	CASSRPLGLFF
NA	TRBJ2-6	TRBV5-6	NA	TGTGCCAGCAGCTTGACAGTCTCTGGGGCCAACGTCCTGACTTTC	CASSLTVSGANVLTF
once	TRBJ2-5	TRBV5-4	TRBD1	TGTGCCAGCAGCTTGGTGGGGGGACAGGGGGTTGTGGAGACCCAGTACTTC	CASSLVGGQGVVETQYF
NA	TRBJ2-7	TRBV6-5	NA	TGTGCCAGCAGTTCCGGACTGCCTCCCTACGAGCAGTACTTC	CASSSGLPPYEQYF
NA	TRBJ2-1	TRBV20-1	TRBD2	TGCAGTGCTAGTAGTGGGTCGGGGGGTGAGCAGTTCTTC	CSASSGSGGEQFF
NA	TRBJ1-2	TRBV12-3/TRBV12-4	TRBD1	TGTGCCTCCTCGACAGGGTATGGCTACACCTTC	CASSTGYGYTF
NA	TRBJ1-1	TRBV28	NA	TGTGCCAGCAGTCCGGACGGCACTGAAGCTTTCTTT	CASSPDGTEAFF
NA	TRBJ1-2	TRBV15	NA	TGTGCCACCGGGGGAGTTGGGCCCGCTAAGGGCTACACCTTC	CATGGVGPAKGYTF
NA	TRBJ1-5	TRBV6-6	TRBD1	TGTGCCAGCAGTTACCTACAGGGGGGAGATCAGCCCCAGCATTTT	CASSYLQGGDQPQHF
NA	TRBJ2-7	TRBV5-8	NA	TGTGCCAGCCCGGCGGGTGGGTTAGAGTACTTC	CASPAGGLEYF
NA	TRBJ2-1	TRBV9	TRBD1	TGTGCCAGCAGCGCGACAGGGGGACGAAATGAGCAGTTCTTC	CASSATGGRNEQFF
NA	TRBJ2-7	TRBV27	TRBD1	TGTGCCAGCAGTCAAGGACAGGGGTACGAGCAGTACTTC	CASSQGQGYEQYF
NA	TRBJ2-7	TRBV27	NA	TGTGCCAGCAGCCGGGGCTTCTACGAGCAGTACTTC	CASSRGFYEQYF
NA	TRBJ2-3	TRBV10-3	NA	TGTGCCATCAGTCCAGTCCAACGGGACACAGATACGCAGTATTTT	CAISPVQRDTDTQYF
once	TRBJ2-1	TRBV7-6	NA	TGTGCCAGCGGAAACATGTTTGAGCAGTTCTTC	CASGNMFEQFF